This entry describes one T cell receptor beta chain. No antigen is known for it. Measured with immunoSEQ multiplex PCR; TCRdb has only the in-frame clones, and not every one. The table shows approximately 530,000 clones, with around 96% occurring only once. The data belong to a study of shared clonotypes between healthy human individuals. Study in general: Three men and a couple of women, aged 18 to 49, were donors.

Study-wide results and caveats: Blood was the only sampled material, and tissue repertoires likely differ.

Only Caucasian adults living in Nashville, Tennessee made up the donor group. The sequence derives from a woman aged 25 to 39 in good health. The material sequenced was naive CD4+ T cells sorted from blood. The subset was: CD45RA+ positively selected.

The CDR3 nucleotides read TGTGCCAGCAGTTCAGGGAATACAGATACGCAGTATTTT. Protein product: CASSSGNTDTQYF. The V and J genes are TRBV6-4 and TRBJ2-3, with a tentative D call TRBD1 (5 bases). Germline CDR1 MRHNA, CDR2 SNTAGT. V lost 5 bases, J lost 3 bases, and 9 bases lay in between. The CDR3 totals 13 residues.